The 9 T cell receptor beta chains given below trace back to one sample, sequenced in a study of neurological immune-mediated disorders. TCRdb re-analysed the 5' RACE reads in MiXCR, keeping a single row per CDR3 protein. Found here are over 45,000 distinct CDR3 sequences, roughly a quarter of them singletons; the top ten hold 23%. Input material: PBMCs. The receptors here all came from a woman in her 70s in good health.

In this sample, this clonotype turned up many times. The chain links TRBV5-1 to TRBJ2-3, with D unclear. The length of the CDR3 is 14 residues. CDR1 is SGHRS and CDR2 is YFSETQ in the germline V gene. The V end was cut by 0 bases, the J end by 4 bases, with 9 bases between. CDR3 coding DNA: TGCGCCAGCAGCTTGGGACTTGTGGCAGATACGCAGTATTTT. Translating gives CASSLGLVADTQYF. The entire variable domain, with the rest obtained from reference TRBV5-1 and TRBJ2-3, is as follows: KAGVTQTPRYLIKTRGQQVTLSCSPISGHRSVSWYQQTPGQGLQFLFEYFSETQRNKGNFPGRFSGRQFSNSRSEMNVSTLELGDSALYLCASSLGLVADTQYFGPGTRLTVL.

This sequence joins TRBV6-2 or TRBV6-3 and TRBJ1-4; D not resolved. The CDR3 has 16 amino acids. The V end was cut by 6 bases, the J end by 7 bases, with 21 bases between. Germline-derived CDR1 and CDR2 are MNHEY and SVGEGT. This CDR3 reads CASSLLGLLRPEKLFF. CDR3 coding DNA: TGTGCCAGCAGCCTTCTCGGACTTTTGAGGCCTGAAAAACTGTTTTTT.

The table lists this clonotype with many counts. The rearrangement links TRBV5-1 to TRBJ2-5; 14 bases match TRBD2. J lost 2 bases, V lost 2 bases, and 2 bases had no gene match. Germline V CDR1 and CDR2: SGHRS, YFSETQ. This CDR3 comprises 16 residues. The DNA of the CDR3 is TGCGCCAGCAGCTTAGGGACTAGCGGGAGTCAAGAGACCCAGTACTTC. It codes for CASSLGTSGSQETQYF. Complete variable domain (other parts from reference TRBV5-1 and TRBJ2-5): KAGVTQTPRYLIKTRGQQVTLSCSPISGHRSVSWYQQTPGQGLQFLFEYFSETQRNKGNFPGRFSGRQFSNSRSEMNVSTLELGDSALYLCASSLGTSGSQETQYFGPGTRLLVL.

This clonotype was observed many times. The V call is TRBV12-3 or TRBV12-4, the J call TRBJ2-5; no clear D gene. The CDR3 is 13 amino acids. Trimming removed 3 bases from V and 4 bases from J, with 9 bases in between. CDR3 residues: CASSFWGGETQYF. CDR3 nucleotide sequence: TGTGCCAGCAGTTTTTGGGGTGGAGAGACCCAGTACTTC.

This clonotype was seen a few times. The gene calls are TRBV10-3 and TRBJ1-1; 7 bases align to TRBD1. CDR3 length: 13 amino acids. Germline CDR1 reads ENHRY; CDR2 reads SYGVKD. With V trimmed by 8 bases and J by 2 bases, 5 bases remained unmatched. The CDR3 DNA reads as TGTGCCATCCGACAGGGAGGAAACACTGAAGCTTTCTTT. Its translation: CAIRQGGNTEAFF.

This clonotype was recorded at least ten times. V gene TRBV29-1 combines with J gene TRBJ2-1; D unclear. V shed 5 bases and J shed 1 base, with 9 bases lying between them. This CDR3 is built from 13 residues. The germline V gene has CDR1 SQVTM and CDR2 ANQGSEA. The CDR3 is CSVWQASYNEQFF. The CDR3 DNA is TGCAGCGTTTGGCAGGCTTCCTACAATGAGCAGTTCTTC.

This clonotype occurred many times. The chain joins TRBV20-1 to TRBJ2-7, with D possibly TRBD1 on 5 matching bases. CDR1 is DFQATT and CDR2 is SNEGSKA in the germline V gene (reference sequence). This CDR3 contains 12 residues. Trimming cost V 2 bases and J 7 bases, with 12 bases left between them. The CDR3 nucleotides are TGCAGTGCTAGAATCCCAGGGTGGGAGCAGTACTTC. It encodes CSARIPGWEQYF.

The table lists this clonotype with many counts. The gene calls are TRBV9 and TRBJ2-5, with 12 bases lining up with TRBD2. The ends lost 2 bases at V and 5 bases at J; junction bases unmatched: 4. The CDR3 runs to 15 residues. Germline V CDR1 and CDR2: SGDLS, YYNGEE. The CDR3 region is CASSVLAGGHETQYF. The CDR3 region has the DNA TGTGCCAGCAGCGTCCTAGCGGGAGGGCATGAGACCCAGTACTTC.

This clonotype was found many times. CDR3 residues: CSASRGPIDNEQFF. CDR3 DNA: TGCAGTGCGAGCCGAGGGCCGATCGACAATGAGCAGTTCTTC. The genes are TRBV20-1 and TRBJ2-1; D possibly corresponds to TRBD2 (5 bases). The V end was cut by 6 bases, the J end by 5 bases, with 17 bases between. Germline V gives CDR1 DFQATT, CDR2 SNEGSKA (reference sequence). The CDR3 totals 14 residues.